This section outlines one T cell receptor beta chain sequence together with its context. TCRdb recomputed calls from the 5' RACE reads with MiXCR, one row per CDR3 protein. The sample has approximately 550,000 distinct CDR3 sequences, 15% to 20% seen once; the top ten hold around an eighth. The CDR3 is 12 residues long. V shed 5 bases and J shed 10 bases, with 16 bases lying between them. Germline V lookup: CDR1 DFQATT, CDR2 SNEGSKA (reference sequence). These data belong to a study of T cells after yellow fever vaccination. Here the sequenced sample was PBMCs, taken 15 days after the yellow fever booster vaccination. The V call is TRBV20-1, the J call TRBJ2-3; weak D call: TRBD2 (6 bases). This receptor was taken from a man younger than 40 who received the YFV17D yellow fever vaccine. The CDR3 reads CSAGKLGSAQYF. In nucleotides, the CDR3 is TGCAGTGCTGGCAAGCTCGGGAGTGCGCAGTATTTT.